These 12 T cell receptor beta chains share one sample of origin, sequenced in a study of T cell responses to AZD1222 COVID-19 vaccine. Sequenced by immunoSEQ multiplex PCR; TCRdb stores in-frame clones only, minus some. The data show fewer than 85,000 clones, around 90% seen once. Sequences were derived from peripheral blood, sampled 28 days after the second AZD1222 dose. These receptor sequences come from an adult who received the AZD1222 COVID-19 vaccine.

The V call is TRBV28, the J call TRBJ1-4; D perhaps matches TRBD1 (6 bases). Trimming took 8 bases from V and 0 from J, leaving 13 bases between them. The length of the CDR3 is 15 residues. Germline CDR1 and CDR2: MDHEN and SYDVKM. The CDR3 sequence is CASGDITATNEKLFF. CDR3 DNA: TGTGCCAGCGGGGACATAACTGCAACTAATGAAAAACTGTTTTTT. Filled out from reference TRBV28 and TRBJ1-4, the complete variable domain reads DVKVTQSSRYLVKRTGEKVFLECVQDMDHENMFWYRQDPGLGLRLIYFSYDVKMKEKGDIPEGYSVSREKKERFSLILESASTNQTSMYLCASGDITATNEKLFFGSGTQLSVL.

This clone has more than one count but fewer than ten. This rearrangement joins TRBV3-1 (or the pseudogene TRBV3-2) to TRBJ1-1; 8 positions match TRBD1. Looked up from germline, CDR1 is LGHDT and CDR2 is YNNKEL (reference sequence). The CDR3 is made up of 12 amino acids. V shed 4 bases and J 8 bases; nucleotides not matched to a gene: 3. The CDR3 region has the DNA TGTGCCAGCAGCCTGGGACAGGAGGAAGCTTTCTTT. It codes for CASSLGQEEAFF.

The J gene is TRBJ1-3, the V gene TRBV7-2; 9 nucleotides match TRBD1. The ends lost 7 bases at V and 4 bases at J; junction bases unmatched: 5. The CDR3 has 14 amino acids. CDR1 SGHTA and CDR2 FQGNSA come from the germline V gene. The CDR3, as DNA: TGTGCCAGCACCCCGGGACAGGGAGGAAACACCATATATTTT. Protein product: CASTPGQGGNTIYF. Looking up the rest from reference TRBV7-2 and TRBJ1-3 gives the full variable domain: GAGVSQSPSNKVTEKGKDVELRCDPISGHTALYWYRQSLGQGLEFLIYFQGNSAPDKSGLPSDRFSAERTGGSVSTLTIQRTQQEDSAVYLCASTPGQGGNTIYFGEGSWLTVV.

V gene TRBV7-3 combines with J gene TRBJ2-1; the match to TRBD2 covers 7 bases. Looked up from germline, CDR1 is SGHTA and CDR2 is FQGTGA. Trimming removed 4 bases from V and 0 bases from J; junction bases left unmatched: 3. The CDR3 runs to 15 residues. Written as DNA, the CDR3 is TGTGCCAGCAGCTGGGGACTACTCTCCTACAATGAGCAGTTCTTC. Translation: CASSWGLLSYNEQFF.

The genes are TRBV6-5 and TRBJ2-1; D is undetermined. V gave up 6 bases and J gave up 9 bases, with 12 bases separating them. Germline V gene lookup returns CDR1 MNHEY and CDR2 SVGAGI. The CDR3 loop spans 12 amino acids. The CDR3 spells CASSVVWPEQFF. The CDR3 DNA sequence: TGTGCCAGCAGCGTCGTGTGGCCTGAGCAGTTCTTC.

The chain has TRBV7-8 and TRBJ2-7; tentative D call: TRBD2 (7 bases). Germline assignment: CDR1 SGHVS and CDR2 FQNEAQ. This CDR3 has 14 residues. The germline V and J ends were trimmed by 5 bases and 4 bases, with 15 bases remaining between them. The CDR3 bases are TGTGCCAGCAGCACGAGGGGGGGCGAGTACGAGCAGTACTTC. It yields the protein CASSTRGGEYEQYF.

The CDR3 DNA reads as TGTGCCAGCAGCGGGGGAGTCTCTGGGGCCAACGTCCTGACTTTC. It yields the protein CASSGGVSGANVLTF. The genes are TRBV2 and TRBJ2-6; possible D gene TRBD2, 6 bases. The germline gives CDR1 SNHLY, CDR2 FYNNEI. V lost 6 bases to trimming and J lost 0 bases, with 9 bases between them. The CDR3 length is 15 residues.

V usage is TRBV5-6 and J usage is TRBJ1-5, with D possibly being TRBD1 (5 bases). The V and J ends lost 4 bases and 4 bases respectively, with 12 bases between them. This CDR3 spans 14 amino acids. Germline V CDR1 and CDR2: SGHDT, YYEEEE. CDR3 coding DNA: TGTGCCAGCAGCACGGGGAGGGGAAATCAGCCCCAGCATTTT. Amino acids: CASSTGRGNQPQHF.

CDR3 in amino acids: CAWWPGTGVLNEQFF. The CDR3 nucleotides are TGTGCCTGGTGGCCCGGGACAGGGGTCCTCAATGAGCAGTTCTTC. V usage is TRBV30 and J usage is TRBJ2-1, with TRBD1 identical over 10 bases. CDR3 length equals 15 residues. Per the germline V gene, CDR1 is GTSNPN and CDR2 is SVGIG (reference sequence). The ends lost 5 bases at V and 6 bases at J; junction bases unmatched: 10.

This sequence joins TRBV2 and TRBJ1-6; D ambiguous. In germline, CDR1 is SNHLY, CDR2 FYNNEI. This CDR3 is built from 11 residues. Trimming pared 2 bases from V and 7 bases from J, leaving 0 bases between. This CDR3 is CASSENSPLHF. The CDR3 region has the DNA TGTGCCAGCAGTGAAAATTCACCCCTCCACTTT.

The chain has TRBV2 and TRBJ1-2; D might be TRBD1 (6 bases). Trimming took off 4 bases at V and 2 bases at J, with 14 bases between the two ends. The CDR3 runs 15 residues. Germline values: CDR1 SNHLY, CDR2 FYNNEI. The CDR3 spells CASSAQTGGNYGYTF. DNA for the CDR3: TGTGCCAGCAGTGCTCAGACAGGAGGAAACTATGGCTACACCTTC. The variable domain in full, completed from reference TRBV2 and TRBJ1-2, reads EPEVTQTPSHQVTQMGQEVILRCVPISNHLYFYWYRQILGQKVEFLVSFYNNEISEKSEIFDDQFSVERPDGSNFTLKIRSTKLEDSAMYFCASSAQTGGNYGYTFGSGTRLTVV.

This chain connects TRBV6-5 to TRBJ1-1; possible D gene TRBD1, 6 bases. V gave up 4 bases and J gave up 4 bases, with 13 bases separating them. Germline V CDR1 and CDR2: MNHEY, SVGAGI. The CDR3 runs to 14 residues. CDR3 nucleotide sequence: TGTGCCAGCAGTTCGTACAGGGTGGGCACTGAAGCTTTCTTT. It yields the protein CASSSYRVGTEAFF.